This T cell receptor beta chain came from a study of T cells after yellow fever vaccination. Researchers made TCR cDNA using 5'RACE template switching, and this step added a universal primer site and UMIs. TCRdb itself ran the 5' RACE reads through MiXCR, one entry per CDR3 protein. The sample has some 350,000 distinct CDR3 sequences; approximately 3.9% are singletons. Study findings and constraints: Post-booster samples contained most primary-vaccination clones (more than 95% CD4, roughly 88% CD8).

This clonotype has a count of ten or more. What it binds is not known. There are 12 residues in the CDR3. V lost 2 bases, J lost 10 bases, and 9 bases lay in between. Germline V gene data show CDR1 as MNHEY and CDR2 as SMNVEV (reference sequence). The receptor was derived from a man aged 18 to 35 who received the YFV17D yellow fever vaccine. Sequences were derived from PBMCs, sampled 5 days after the yellow fever booster vaccination. The gene calls are TRBV27 and TRBJ2-1; D tentatively reads TRBD1 or TRBD2 (6 bases each). This CDR3 reads CASSLEGGEQFF. DNA of the CDR3: TGTGCCAGCAGTTTAGAGGGGGGCGAGCAGTTCTTC.